A single sample is the source of the 12 T cell receptor beta chains below, sequenced in a study of T cells in Graves' hyperthyroidism and ophthalmopathy. Authors of the study amplified TCR beta CDR3 regions from RNA transcripts. The study used the HTBI primer set for a first-round RT-PCR of the TCR CDR3. One entry per CDR3 protein results from TCRdb running MiXCR on the multiplex PCR reads. This table has a few hundred thousand distinct CDR3 sequences, approximately 16% appearing once. What was sequenced was blood. The receptors stem from a woman between 25 and 40 years old with Graves' ophthalmopathy.

This clonotype was seen once. CDR3 in DNA: TGCGCCAGCAGCTTGGCAATGGATGGCTACACCTTC. It translates to CASSLAMDGYTF. V and J are TRBV5-1 and TRBJ1-2, with no clear D. The V end was cut by 0 bases, the J end by 6 bases, with 6 bases between. This CDR3 has 12 amino acids. Germline-derived CDR1 and CDR2 are SGHRS and YFSETQ.

This clonotype was counted many times. This chain joins TRBV20-1 and TRBJ2-1, with D possibly matching TRBD2 (6 bases). The germline V gene has CDR1 DFQATT and CDR2 SNEGSKA (reference sequence). The V and J ends lost 3 bases and 12 bases respectively, with 18 bases between them. The CDR3 contains 13 residues. CDR3 loop: CSARGDSILWQFF. DNA for the CDR3: TGCAGTGCTAGGGGGGACTCCATCTTATGGCAGTTCTTC.

This clonotype came up many times. This rearrangement joins TRBV11-2 to TRBJ2-1; 10 bases are a match to TRBD2. Germline lookup yields CDR1 SGHAT and CDR2 FQNNGV. The CDR3 is made up of 14 amino acids. V shed 3 bases, J shed 15 bases, and the junction held 11 bases outside the gene matches. DNA of the CDR3: TGTGCCAGCAGCTTGGATCGGACTAGCGGTAGTAGGTTCTTC. Residues: CASSLDRTSGSRFF.

The J gene is TRBJ2-2, the V gene TRBV11-2, with 10 nucleotides matching TRBD2. The V segment lost 3 bases and the J segment 6 bases; nucleotides outside the gene matches: 4. CDR1 SGHAT and CDR2 FQNNGV come from the germline V gene. This CDR3 has 15 amino acids. CDR3 coding DNA: TGTGCCAGCAGCTTTCTGAGCGGGAGGGCCGGGGAGCTGTTTTTT. This sequence encodes CASSFLSGRAGELFF.

This clonotype was seen many times. The chain links TRBV13 to TRBJ1-2; D call uncertain. The germline CDR1 and CDR2 sequences are PRHDT and FYEKMQ (reference sequence). The V end lost 3 bases, the J end lost 11 bases, and 10 bases lay between the germline ends. This CDR3 has 11 residues. The DNA for the CDR3 is TGTGCCAGCAGCTTTGCCGGGAGTTACACCTTC. This codes for CASSFAGSYTF. The full variable domain, in which reference TRBV13 and TRBJ1-2 provide the parts outside the CDR3, is AAGVIQSPRHLIKEKRETATLKCYPIPRHDTVYWYQQGPGQDPQFLISFYEKMQSDKGSIPDRFSAQQFSDYHSELNMSSLELGDSALYFCASSFAGSYTFGSGTRLTVV.

This clonotype was seen many times. The chain uses TRBV30 and TRBJ1-1; D possibly corresponds to TRBD1 (6 bases). Deletions cut 6 bases from V and 5 bases from J, with 10 bases between. This CDR3 spans 11 amino acids. The germline V gene encodes CDR1 GTSNPN and CDR2 SVGIG (reference sequence). The CDR3 reads CACAQGTEAFF. CDR3 in DNA: TGTGCCTGTGCGCAGGGGACTGAAGCTTTCTTT.

The DNA for the CDR3 is TGTGCCAGCAGCTTACCGGGGGCGAACACTGAAGCTTTCTTT. It codes for CASSLPGANTEAFF. The V gene is TRBV7-2, the J gene TRBJ1-1; D is possibly TRBD1 (6 bases). Germline values: CDR1 SGHTA, CDR2 FQGNSA. The CDR3 covers 14 residues. V dropped 2 bases and J dropped 1 base, with 8 bases sitting between them.

The V call is TRBV6-1, the J call TRBJ1-2; possible D gene TRBD1, 6 bases. Germline V gives CDR1 MNHNS, CDR2 SASEGT. The CDR3 sequence is 14 residues long. With 7 bases removed from V and 2 bases from J, the gap between germline ends came to 14 bases. The CDR3: CASTISQGNYGYTF. As DNA, the CDR3 is TGTGCCAGCACCATTTCCCAGGGGAACTATGGCTACACCTTC.

Many counts were recorded for this clonotype. The chain carries TRBV28 and TRBJ2-7, with 7 bases matching TRBD1. V dropped 3 bases and J dropped 5; count of bases not matched to a gene: 7. Germline V gene data show CDR1 as MDHEN and CDR2 as SYDVKM. The CDR3 is 14 amino acids. The CDR3 bases are TGTGCCAGCAGTTTTGAAGACAGGGTCAACGAGCAGTACTTC. Residues: CASSFEDRVNEQYF.

This clonotype has at least ten counts. This chain connects TRBV28 to TRBJ2-7; 7 nucleotides agree with TRBD1. The V segment lost 4 bases and the J segment 2 bases; nucleotides outside the gene matches: 14. The CDR3 spans 17 residues. The V gene's germline CDR1 is MDHEN and CDR2 SYDVKM. The CDR3 loop reads CASSSDLLGTVTYEQYF. In DNA, the CDR3 is TGTGCCAGCAGTTCCGACCTTCTTGGGACAGTAACCTACGAGCAGTACTTC.

The chain joins TRBV9 to TRBJ2-7; 9 bases map to TRBD1. CDR1 is SGDLS, CDR2 YYNGEE, per germline. V was pared by 3 bases and J by 2 bases, with 6 bases of the junction left unmatched. The CDR3 spans 15 residues. The CDR3 coding sequence is TGTGCCAGCAGCGAAACAGGGGGCTACCCCTACGAGCAGTACTTC. It codes for CASSETGGYPYEQYF.

As for this clonotype: A much larger clone lies a single base off, so this may be a read error. The genes are TRBV28 and TRBJ2-5; 8 bases match TRBD2. The CDR3 is made up of 16 amino acids. Looked up from germline, CDR1 is MDHEN and CDR2 is SYDVKM. The V segment lost 5 bases and the J segment 5 bases; nucleotides outside the gene matches: 13. The CDR3 spells CASSPRTAAGAETQYF. For the CDR3, the DNA is TGTGCCAGCAGTCCCCGTACCGCAGCGGGAGCGGAGACCCAGTACTTC.